This record covers a single TCR beta chain. Its target is not known. This record comes from a study of tumor and adjacent non-tumor tissue in lung cancer. Study results and caveats: Significantly higher TCR diversity was found in tumor than normal lung.

Three rounds of nested PCR, following a modified ARM-PCR protocol, produced the TCRbeta library. TCRdb reanalysed the multiplex PCR reads using MiXCR and keeps one entry per CDR3 protein. Of 75,000 to 95,000 distinct CDR3 sequences in the sample, about 66% are singletons; the top ten hold 18%. The template was RNA from unsorted bulk tissue. This CDR3 region has 13 residues. V gave up 6 bases and J gave up 2 bases; unmatched junction bases: 6. The germline CDR1 and CDR2 sequences are SQVTM and ANQGSEA. This TCR was recovered from a man aged 55 to 70 with non-small cell lung cancer. This rearrangement joins TRBV29-1 to TRBJ2-5; 7 nucleotides align to TRBD1. The sequencing input was lung tumor tissue. The CDR3 sequence is CSVVPTGQETQYF. CDR3 DNA sequence: TGCAGCGTCGTCCCGACAGGGCAAGAGACCCAGTACTTC. Full variable domain (missing parts from reference TRBV29-1 and TRBJ2-5): SAVISQKPSRDICQRGTSLTIQCQVDSQVTMMFWYRQQPGQSLTLIATANQGSEATYESGFVIDKFPISRPNLTFSTLTVSNMSPEDSSIYLCSVVPTGQETQYFGPGTRLLVL.